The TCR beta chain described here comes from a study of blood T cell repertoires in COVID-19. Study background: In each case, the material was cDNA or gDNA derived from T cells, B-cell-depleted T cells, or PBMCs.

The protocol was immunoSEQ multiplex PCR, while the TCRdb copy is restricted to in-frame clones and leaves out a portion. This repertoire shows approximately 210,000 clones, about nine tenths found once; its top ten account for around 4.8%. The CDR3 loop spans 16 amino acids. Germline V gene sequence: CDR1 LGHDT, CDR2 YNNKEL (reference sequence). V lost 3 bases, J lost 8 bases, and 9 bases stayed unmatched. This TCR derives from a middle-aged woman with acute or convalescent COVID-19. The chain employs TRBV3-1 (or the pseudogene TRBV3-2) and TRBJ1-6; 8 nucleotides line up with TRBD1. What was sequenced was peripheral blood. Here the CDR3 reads CASSQRRGRQYSPLHF. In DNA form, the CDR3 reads TGTGCCAGCAGCCAGCGCAGGGGGCGCCAGTATTCACCCCTCCACTTT.